This T cell receptor (beta chain) was obtained from a study of blood T cell repertoires in COVID-19. Overall study: The study drew acute and convalescent COVID-19 samples from the United States, Italy and Spain.

Repertoires were generated with immunoSEQ multiplex PCR, while TCRdb's copy carries only in-frame clones and drops some. The sample holds about 66,000 clones, approximately 89% seen once. The CDR3 totals 12 residues. The V gene lost 4 bases and the J gene lost 2 bases, with 4 bases spanning the gap. CDR1 and CDR2 (germline): MGHRA, YSYEKL. This clone was seen a few times. This clonotype was obtained from a man aged 60-69 years with acute or convalescent COVID-19. The rearrangement links TRBV4-1 to TRBJ2-3; unclear D gene. Sequencing input: peripheral blood. CDR3 DNA sequence: TGCGCCAGCAGCCTATTCACAGATACGCAGTATTTT. Amino acid sequence: CASSLFTDTQYF.